This TCR beta chain originates from a study of cytomegalovirus exposure and HLA in healthy donors. For this clone: Antigen unknown.

Study conclusions and caveats: Other equally common chains were less clonally expanded than HLA-associated TCR beta chains, a later analysis showed. Presence/absence analyses took donor sequencing depth as roughly uniform. The likely origin of a cluster of highly shared sequence variants was a sequencing artifact. Owing to their indistinguishability, certain V segments, notably TRBV6-2 and TRBV6-3, were excluded.

This PCR relied on a set of 60 Vbeta primers and 13 Jbeta primers. This table comes from immunoSEQ multiplex PCR, and its TCRdb copy is limited to in-frame clones, with some not included. The sample yields tens of thousands of clones, approximately 78% seen once. Trimming shortened V by 5 bases and J by 3 bases, and 12 bases separated the two germline ends. There are 14 residues in the CDR3. CDR1 is MNHNS, CDR2 SASEGT, per germline. This sequence was found in a man aged 35-49 years in good health and CMV-seronegative. The sample comprised PBMCs. The chain joins TRBV6-1 to TRBJ2-3; D perhaps matches TRBD1 (8 bases). DNA for the CDR3: TGTGCCAGCAGTACAGGGGGGGTGACAGATACGCAGTATTTT. Residues: CASSTGGVTDTQYF.